This TCR beta chain was found in a study of OX40 agonist ivuxolimab in advanced cancers. For the study at large: Anti-PD-1, anti-PD-L1 or anti-CTLA-4 therapy given earlier was allowed, and approximately 40% had some.

The germline V and J ends were trimmed by 9 bases and 7 bases, with 18 bases remaining between them. The CDR3 covers 13 residues. Germline CDR1 MNHEY, CDR2 SVGAGI. TCRdb keeps only in-frame clones here, not all; method: immunoSEQ multiplex PCR. The data contain about 120,000 clones, around 87% of them seen just once; the ten biggest clones take up under 0.7%. The sample here was CD4+ or CD8+ T cells sorted from blood, taken in a trial of the OX40 agonist ivuxolimab. The receptor comes from an adult with an advanced solid tumor such as melanoma, head and neck, liver or kidney cancer. V is TRBV6-5 and J is TRBJ1-2, with D possibly being TRBD1 (6 bases). The CDR3 protein is CASTPTGSFGYTF. The CDR3 DNA reads as TGTGCCAGTACCCCAACAGGGTCGTTTGGCTACACCTTC.